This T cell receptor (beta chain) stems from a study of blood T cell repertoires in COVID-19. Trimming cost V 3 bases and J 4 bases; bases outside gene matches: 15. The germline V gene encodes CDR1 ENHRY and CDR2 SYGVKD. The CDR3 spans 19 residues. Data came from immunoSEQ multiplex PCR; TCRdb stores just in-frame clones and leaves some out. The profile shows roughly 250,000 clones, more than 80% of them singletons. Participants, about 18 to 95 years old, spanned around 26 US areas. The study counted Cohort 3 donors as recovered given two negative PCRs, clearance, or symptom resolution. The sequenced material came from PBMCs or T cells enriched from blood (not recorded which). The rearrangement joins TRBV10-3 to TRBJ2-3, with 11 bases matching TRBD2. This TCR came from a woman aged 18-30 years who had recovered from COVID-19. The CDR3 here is CAISEPFSGGAVSADTQYF. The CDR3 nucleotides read TGTGCCATCAGTGAACCCTTTAGCGGGGGGGCCGTTTCGGCAGATACGCAGTATTTT.